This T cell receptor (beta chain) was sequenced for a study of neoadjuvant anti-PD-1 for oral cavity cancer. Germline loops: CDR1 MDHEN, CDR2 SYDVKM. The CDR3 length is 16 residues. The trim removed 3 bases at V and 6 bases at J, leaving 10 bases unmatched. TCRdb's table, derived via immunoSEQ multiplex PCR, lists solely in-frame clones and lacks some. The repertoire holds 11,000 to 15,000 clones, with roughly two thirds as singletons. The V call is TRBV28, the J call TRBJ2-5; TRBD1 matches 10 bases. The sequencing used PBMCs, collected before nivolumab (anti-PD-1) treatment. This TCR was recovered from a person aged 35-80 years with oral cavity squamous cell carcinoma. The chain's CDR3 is CASSFPRTGGRQTQYF. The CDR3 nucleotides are TGTGCCAGCAGTTTTCCCCGGACAGGGGGTAGGCAGACCCAGTACTTC.